The rows below give T cell receptor beta chains drawn from one sample of a study of neurological immune-mediated disorders. TCRdb processed the 5' RACE reads anew with MiXCR; each CDR3 protein has one entry. The sample carries about 87,000 distinct CDR3 sequences, under 4.5% recorded once. Sequencing was done on a sample of PBMCs. Receptors originate from a woman aged 45-65 years with multiple sclerosis. Both conserved end residues are trimmed from each CDR3.

>13|TRBV4-3
ASSLHRGNRYEQY
>15|TRBV6-5
ASSPYLRQGGYYGYT
>11|TRBV9
ASSVDEAYEQY
>10|TRBV5-1
ASSLDFGEAF
>14|TRBV5-4
ASSPGSGLHTGELF
>11|TRBV6-2/TRBV6-3
ASSWQAAGPQH
>14|TRBV9
ASSVLRDRENGELF
>14|TRBV5-1
ASSLFGDNRLNEQF
>15|TRBV20-1
SARPAAVGSLNTEAF
>14|TRBV6-6
ASSNLRRQGSNEQY
>11|TRBV20-1
SAHNSANYGYT
>11|TRBV20-1
SANQGGQLGYT
>17|TRBV4-2
ASSQESFGAGRIDNEQF
>14|TRBV12-3/TRBV12-4
ASSSGTQIVKTEAF
>11|TRBV20-1
SARATGLGELF
>14|TRBV7-2
ASSATSGGSTDTQY
>15|TRBV15
ATSRDRASPSGNEQF
>11|TRBV7-6
ASSFTQGDEAF
>13|TRBV5-1
ASSFGTGVAYGYT
>13|TRBV5-6
ASSLGGGPGTEAF
>14|TRBV18
ASWPGENWMNTEAF
>11|TRBV20-1
SARGDLYNEQF
>10|TRBV15
ATSRDYYEQF
>11|TRBV20-1
SAQTGGAKTQY
>13|TRBV7-2
ASSSGTGGGTEAF
>12|TRBV7-2
ASSPQGLYTEAF
>13|TRBV27
ASSFNRGTSYEQY
>14|TRBV20-1
SARESGQEVYSPLH
>12|TRBV5-1
ASSRAGTPSEAF
>9|TRBV12-3/TRBV12-4
ASSNSYEQY
>11|TRBV10-3
AISVDSAYGYT
>11|TRBV5-1
ASSWDSTGELF
>12|TRBV20-1
SASFGQGAQPQH
>13|TRBV20-1
SARGGTDSNQPQH
>12|TRBV20-1
SARVLPHTGELF
>15|TRBV20-1
SASYDLAGGHSYEQY
>13|TRBV5-1
ASSRQGAGGTEAF
>9|TRBV29-1
SVVWGYEQY
>13|TRBV12-3/TRBV12-4
ASSREGGLGGELF
>18|TRBV20-1
SARVVTGSGILTYNSPLH
>12|TRBV20-1
SAIPSLLLYEQY
>14|TRBV5-1
ASSLGTLSYNSPLH